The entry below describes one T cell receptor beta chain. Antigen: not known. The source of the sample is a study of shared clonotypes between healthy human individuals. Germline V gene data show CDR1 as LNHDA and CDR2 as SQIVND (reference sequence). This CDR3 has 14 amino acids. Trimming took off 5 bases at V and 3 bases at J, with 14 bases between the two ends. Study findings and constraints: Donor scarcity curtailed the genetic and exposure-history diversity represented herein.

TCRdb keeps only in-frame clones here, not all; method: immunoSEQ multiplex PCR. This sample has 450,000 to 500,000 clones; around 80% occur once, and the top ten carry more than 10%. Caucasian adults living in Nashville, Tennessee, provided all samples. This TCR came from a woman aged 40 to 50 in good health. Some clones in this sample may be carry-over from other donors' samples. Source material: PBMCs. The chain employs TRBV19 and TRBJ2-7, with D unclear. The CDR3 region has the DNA TGTGCCAGTAGTGCCAGACGGTCGCTCTACGAGCAGTACTTC. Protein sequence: CASSARRSLYEQYF.